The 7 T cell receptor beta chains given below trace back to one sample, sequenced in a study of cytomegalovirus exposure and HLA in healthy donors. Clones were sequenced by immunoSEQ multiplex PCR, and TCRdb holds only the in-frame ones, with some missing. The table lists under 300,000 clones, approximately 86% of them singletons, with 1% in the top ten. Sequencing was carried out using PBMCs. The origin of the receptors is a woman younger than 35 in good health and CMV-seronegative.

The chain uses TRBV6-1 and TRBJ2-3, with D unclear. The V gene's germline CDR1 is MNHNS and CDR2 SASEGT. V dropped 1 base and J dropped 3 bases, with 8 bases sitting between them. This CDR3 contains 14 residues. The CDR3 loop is CASSEVARTDTQYF. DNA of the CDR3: TGTGCCAGCAGTGAAGTTGCCAGGACAGATACGCAGTATTTT.

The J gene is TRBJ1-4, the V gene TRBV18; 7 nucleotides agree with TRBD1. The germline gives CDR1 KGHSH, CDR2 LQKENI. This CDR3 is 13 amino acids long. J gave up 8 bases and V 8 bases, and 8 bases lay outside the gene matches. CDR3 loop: CASRQRGLEKLFF. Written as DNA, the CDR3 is TGTGCCAGCCGACAGAGGGGGCTCGAAAAACTGTTTTTT.

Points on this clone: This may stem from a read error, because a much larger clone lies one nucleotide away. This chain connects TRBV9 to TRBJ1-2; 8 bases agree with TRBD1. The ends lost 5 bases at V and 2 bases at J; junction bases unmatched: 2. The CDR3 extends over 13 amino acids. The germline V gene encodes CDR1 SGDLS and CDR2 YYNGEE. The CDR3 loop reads CASSGQGNYGYTF. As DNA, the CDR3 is TGTGCCAGCAGTGGACAGGGAAACTATGGCTACACCTTC.

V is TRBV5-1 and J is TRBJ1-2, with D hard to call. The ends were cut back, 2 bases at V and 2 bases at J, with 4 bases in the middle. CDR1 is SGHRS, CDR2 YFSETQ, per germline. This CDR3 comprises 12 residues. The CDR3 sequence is CASSFLNYGYTF. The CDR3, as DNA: TGCGCCAGCAGCTTTTTAAACTATGGCTACACCTTC.

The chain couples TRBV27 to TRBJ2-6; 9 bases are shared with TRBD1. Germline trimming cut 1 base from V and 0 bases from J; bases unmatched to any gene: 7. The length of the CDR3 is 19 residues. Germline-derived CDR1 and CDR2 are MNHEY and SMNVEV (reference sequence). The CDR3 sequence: CASSLFGQGIPSGANVLTF. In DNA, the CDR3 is TGTGCCAGCAGTTTATTCGGACAGGGGATCCCCTCTGGGGCCAACGTCCTGACTTTC.

CDR3 nucleotide sequence: TGTGCCAGGGCCGGGGAAGGATTGGGCACTGAAGCTTTCTTT. Protein sequence: CARAGEGLGTEAFF. V gene TRBV27 combines with J gene TRBJ1-1; D not certain. This CDR3 region has 14 residues. CDR1 MNHEY and CDR2 SMNVEV come from the germline V gene (reference sequence). Trimming cost V 9 bases and J 4 bases, with 18 bases left between them.

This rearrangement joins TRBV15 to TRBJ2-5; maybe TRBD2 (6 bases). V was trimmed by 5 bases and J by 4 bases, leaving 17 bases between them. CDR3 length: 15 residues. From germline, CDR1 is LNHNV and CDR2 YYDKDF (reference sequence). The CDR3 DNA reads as TGTGCCACCAGCCCCCTCTCCGGGAGTAGAGAGACCCAGTACTTC. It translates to CATSPLSGSRETQYF.